The rows below give T cell receptor beta chains drawn from one sample of a study of cytomegalovirus exposure and HLA in healthy donors. Data came from immunoSEQ multiplex PCR; TCRdb stores just in-frame clones and leaves some out. The repertoire has 120,000 to 150,000 clones, about 80% of them found once; the top ten carry about 5.6%. What was sequenced was PBMCs. The receptors come from a man aged 30-40 years in good health and CMV-seropositive. The CDR3 runs from the conserved cysteine through the conserved F or W. D genes are given only for firm matches. Not all rows give a size; the values are once, few, many and, for expanded clones, a class.

j_gene: TRBJ2-4; d_gene: TRBD2; abundance: .; v_gene: TRBV2; CDR3aa: CASVGGAKNIQYF; CDR3nt: TGTGCCAGCGTGGGGGGGGCCAAAAACATTCAGTACTTC
j_gene: TRBJ2-4; d_gene: .; abundance: .; v_gene: TRBV28; CDR3aa: CASSLRGLRPSKNIQYF; CDR3nt: TGTGCCAGCAGTTTACGTGGACTTCGCCCCTCCAAAAACATTCAGTACTTC
j_gene: TRBJ2-6; d_gene: .; abundance: .; v_gene: TRBV19; CDR3aa: CASDTGNFAGANVLTF; CDR3nt: TGTGCCAGTGACACAGGGAATTTTGCTGGGGCCAACGTCCTGACTTTC
j_gene: TRBJ1-1; d_gene: .; abundance: .; v_gene: TRBV10-3; CDR3aa: CAISEKWGVEAFF; CDR3nt: TGTGCCATCAGTGAAAAGTGGGGGGTTGAAGCTTTCTTT
j_gene: TRBJ2-2; d_gene: TRBD2; abundance: .; v_gene: TRBV2; CDR3aa: CASSRTSGRTGELFF; CDR3nt: TGTGCCAGCAGTCGCACTAGCGGGAGGACCGGGGAGCTGTTTTTT
j_gene: TRBJ2-7; d_gene: TRBD2; abundance: .; v_gene: TRBV5-4; CDR3aa: CASSAGGLAGTEQYF; CDR3nt: TGTGCCAGCAGCGCAGGAGGACTAGCGGGAACCGAGCAGTACTTC
j_gene: TRBJ1-4; d_gene: TRBD1; abundance: .; v_gene: TRBV6-5; CDR3aa: CASSPQGERKLFF; CDR3nt: TGTGCCAGCAGTCCACAGGGGGAGAGAAAACTGTTTTTT
j_gene: TRBJ1-1; d_gene: .; abundance: .; v_gene: TRBV28; CDR3aa: CASSEVGNTEAFF; CDR3nt: TGTGCCAGCTCCGAAGTCGGGAACACTGAAGCTTTCTTT
j_gene: TRBJ2-1; d_gene: .; abundance: .; v_gene: TRBV28; CDR3aa: CASSFLGSSYNEQFF; CDR3nt: TGTGCCAGCAGTTTCCTGGGGAGCTCCTACAATGAGCAGTTCTTC
j_gene: TRBJ2-3; d_gene: TRBD2; abundance: .; v_gene: TRBV28; CDR3aa: CATGGGETDTQYF; CDR3nt: TGTGCCACCGGTGGGGGGGAGACAGATACGCAGTATTTT
j_gene: TRBJ1-6; d_gene: TRBD1; abundance: once; v_gene: TRBV5-1; CDR3aa: CASCGTENSPLHF; CDR3nt: TGCGCCAGCTGCGGGACAGAGAATTCACCCCTCCACTTT
j_gene: TRBJ2-7; d_gene: .; abundance: .; v_gene: TRBV7-8; CDR3aa: CASTITGLDEQYF; CDR3nt: TGTGCCAGCACCATCACAGGGTTAGACGAGCAGTACTTC
j_gene: TRBJ2-3; d_gene: TRBD2; abundance: .; v_gene: TRBV5-8; CDR3aa: CASSYTSGKFSDTQYF; CDR3nt: TGTGCCAGCAGCTATACTAGCGGGAAGTTTTCGGATACGCAGTATTTT
j_gene: TRBJ2-3; d_gene: TRBD2; abundance: few; v_gene: TRBV18; CDR3aa: CASSPSITSGTDTQYF; CDR3nt: TGTGCCAGCTCACCCTCTATCACTAGCGGCACAGATACGCAGTATTTT
j_gene: TRBJ2-3; d_gene: .; abundance: .; v_gene: TRBV15; CDR3aa: CATSREPRDTQYF; CDR3nt: TGTGCCACCAGCAGAGAGCCGCGAGATACGCAGTATTTT
j_gene: TRBJ2-2; d_gene: TRBD2; abundance: .; v_gene: TRBV30; CDR3aa: CAWGLGLAGGSNTGELFF; CDR3nt: TGTGCCTGGGGCCTGGGACTAGCGGGAGGATCGAACACCGGGGAGCTGTTTTTT
j_gene: TRBJ2-2; d_gene: TRBD2; abundance: .; v_gene: TRBV4-3; CDR3aa: CASSPEESGLAENTGELFF; CDR3nt: TGCGCCAGCAGCCCCGAGGAGTCGGGACTAGCCGAGAACACCGGGGAGCTGTTTTTT
j_gene: TRBJ1-5; d_gene: .; abundance: few; v_gene: TRBV21-1; CDR3aa: CASSIGQGVNSNQPQHF; CDR3nt: TGTGCCAGCAGCATAGGACAGGGGGTGAATAGCAATCAGCCCCAGCATTTT
j_gene: TRBJ1-6; d_gene: .; abundance: .; v_gene: TRBV27; CDR3aa: CASGLGGRTLHF; CDR3nt: TGTGCCAGCGGATTAGGGGGTCGAACCCTCCACTTT
j_gene: TRBJ2-2; d_gene: .; abundance: .; v_gene: TRBV7-6; CDR3aa: CASSFDLASANTGELFF; CDR3nt: TGTGCCAGCAGCTTCGATCTGGCCAGCGCGAACACCGGGGAGCTGTTTTTT
j_gene: TRBJ1-5; d_gene: .; abundance: few; v_gene: TRBV6-1; CDR3aa: CASSERVRGTNQPQHF; CDR3nt: TGTGCCAGCAGTGAACGGGTAAGGGGCACCAATCAGCCCCAGCATTTT
j_gene: TRBJ2-5; d_gene: .; abundance: .; v_gene: TRBV6-6; CDR3aa: CASTYGDPGSETQYF; CDR3nt: TGTGCCAGCACCTACGGGGACCCCGGGAGTGAGACCCAGTACTTC
j_gene: TRBJ2-3; d_gene: .; abundance: .; v_gene: TRBV29-1; CDR3aa: CSVNTGTDTQYF; CDR3nt: TGCAGCGTAAACACAGGGACAGATACGCAGTATTTT
j_gene: TRBJ2-1; d_gene: TRBD2; abundance: .; v_gene: TRBV6-1; CDR3aa: CASSEALLAGGSWNEQFF; CDR3nt: TGTGCCAGCAGTGAAGCGCTACTAGCGGGAGGTAGTTGGAATGAGCAGTTCTTC
j_gene: TRBJ2-7; d_gene: TRBD2; abundance: .; v_gene: TRBV7-9; CDR3aa: CASSRSGGGGRSYEQYF; CDR3nt: TGTGCCAGCAGTCGTTCCGGGGGGGGAGGGAGGAGCTACGAGCAGTACTTC
j_gene: TRBJ1-1; d_gene: .; abundance: few; v_gene: TRBV27; CDR3aa: CASSPAGVVTEAFF; CDR3nt: TGTGCCAGCAGTCCGGCAGGGGTCGTCACTGAAGCTTTCTTT
j_gene: TRBJ2-1; d_gene: .; abundance: .; v_gene: TRBV6-5; CDR3aa: CASSYSRGNEQFF; CDR3nt: TGTGCCAGCAGTTACTCGAGAGGCAATGAGCAGTTCTTC
j_gene: TRBJ1-4; d_gene: .; abundance: .; v_gene: TRBV27; CDR3aa: CASRPGATNEKLFF; CDR3nt: TGTGCCAGCAGACCAGGCGCAACTAATGAAAAACTGTTTTTT
j_gene: TRBJ2-5; d_gene: .; abundance: .; v_gene: TRBV30; CDR3aa: CAWSVMDIQETQYF; CDR3nt: TGTGCCTGGAGTGTCATGGACATTCAAGAGACCCAGTACTTC
j_gene: TRBJ2-7; d_gene: .; abundance: .; v_gene: TRBV7-9; CDR3aa: CASSFGGASGEQYF; CDR3nt: TGTGCCAGCAGCTTTGGGGGGGCTTCGGGGGAGCAGTACTTC
j_gene: TRBJ2-2; d_gene: .; abundance: .; v_gene: TRBV28; CDR3aa: CASSQGTGELFF; CDR3nt: TGTGCCAGCAGTCAGGGGACCGGGGAGCTGTTTTTT
j_gene: TRBJ1-2; d_gene: TRBD1; abundance: .; v_gene: TRBV18; CDR3aa: CASSPPDRVGYTF; CDR3nt: TGTGCCAGCTCACCACCGGACAGGGTTGGCTACACCTTC
j_gene: TRBJ1-6; d_gene: .; abundance: .; v_gene: TRBV12-5; CDR3aa: CASAGAGGVWNSPLHF; CDR3nt: TGTGCTAGTGCCGGGGCGGGGGGAGTGTGGAATTCACCCCTCCACTTT
j_gene: TRBJ1-5; d_gene: .; abundance: .; v_gene: TRBV6-5; CDR3aa: CASWAVNQPQHF; CDR3nt: TGTGCCAGCTGGGCAGTCAATCAGCCCCAGCATTTT
j_gene: TRBJ2-3; d_gene: TRBD1; abundance: .; v_gene: TRBV27; CDR3aa: CASSLDRGTDTQYF; CDR3nt: TGTGCCAGCAGTCTGGACAGGGGCACAGATACGCAGTATTTT
j_gene: TRBJ2-6; d_gene: .; abundance: .; v_gene: TRBV19; CDR3aa: CASSAVSSGANVLTF; CDR3nt: TGTGCCAGTAGTGCGGTTAGCTCTGGGGCCAACGTCCTGACTTTC
j_gene: TRBJ2-7; d_gene: .; abundance: .; v_gene: TRBV7-9; CDR3aa: CASSLVLAESYEQYF; CDR3nt: TGTGCCAGCAGCTTAGTGTTAGCGGAATCCTACGAGCAGTACTTC
j_gene: TRBJ1-1; d_gene: .; abundance: .; v_gene: TRBV16; CDR3aa: CASSQFLAVMNTEAFF; CDR3nt: TGTGCCAGCAGCCAATTCCTGGCAGTTATGAACACTGAAGCTTTCTTT
j_gene: TRBJ2-5; d_gene: .; abundance: .; v_gene: TRBV5-1; CDR3aa: CASSLHTETQYF; CDR3nt: TGCGCCAGCAGCTTGCACACAGAAACCCAGTACTTC
j_gene: TRBJ2-3; d_gene: .; abundance: .; v_gene: TRBV5-6; CDR3aa: CASSFQAIEGSTDTQYF; CDR3nt: TGTGCCAGCAGTTTCCAAGCGATCGAGGGTAGCACAGATACGCAGTATTTT
j_gene: TRBJ1-2; d_gene: TRBD1; abundance: .; v_gene: TRBV6-5; CDR3aa: CASSLIDRGDGYTF; CDR3nt: TGTGCCAGCAGTCTAATAGACAGGGGAGATGGCTACACCTTC
j_gene: TRBJ2-1; d_gene: .; abundance: .; v_gene: TRBV5-4; CDR3aa: CASSQGLGAYNEQFF; CDR3nt: TGTGCCAGCAGCCAGGGACTTGGGGCCTACAATGAGCAGTTCTTC
j_gene: TRBJ2-2; d_gene: .; abundance: once; v_gene: TRBV7-5; CDR3aa: CVRSLESSGRSVGELFF; CDR3nt: TGTGTCAGAAGCTTAGAATCTAGCGGGAGATCGGTCGGGGAGCTGTTTTTT
j_gene: TRBJ2-3; d_gene: TRBD2; abundance: .; v_gene: TRBV2; CDR3aa: CASSAGLAGEADTQYF; CDR3nt: TGTGCCAGCAGCGCCGGTCTAGCGGGAGAGGCAGATACGCAGTATTTT
j_gene: TRBJ2-7; d_gene: TRBD1; abundance: .; v_gene: TRBV7-9; CDR3aa: CASSDSRRTGVPYEQYF; CDR3nt: TGTGCCAGCAGCGACTCCCGTCGGACAGGAGTCCCCTACGAGCAGTACTTC
j_gene: TRBJ1-5; d_gene: TRBD1; abundance: .; v_gene: TRBV30; CDR3aa: CASDRGENQPQHF; CDR3nt: TGTGCCTCGGACAGGGGCGAAAATCAGCCCCAGCATTTT
j_gene: TRBJ2-7; d_gene: TRBD1; abundance: .; v_gene: TRBV7-2; CDR3aa: CASSLGQGVTYEQYF; CDR3nt: TGCGCCAGCAGCTTAGGGCAGGGGGTTACCTACGAGCAGTACTTC
j_gene: TRBJ1-1; d_gene: .; abundance: once; v_gene: TRBV29-1; CDR3aa: CSVRTHTEAFF; CDR3nt: TGCAGCGTTCGGACACACACTGAAGCTTTCTTT
j_gene: TRBJ2-7; d_gene: .; abundance: .; v_gene: TRBV5-1; CDR3aa: CASMGGPGGSYEQYF; CDR3nt: TGCGCCAGCATGGGGGGACCAGGGGGCTCCTACGAGCAGTACTTC
j_gene: TRBJ2-1; d_gene: .; abundance: .; v_gene: TRBV19; CDR3aa: CASSPAVAASYNEQFF; CDR3nt: TGTGCCAGTAGTCCGGCCGTAGCGGCGTCCTACAATGAGCAGTTCTTC
j_gene: TRBJ1-5; d_gene: .; abundance: .; v_gene: TRBV2; CDR3aa: CASSDKTDNQPQHF; CDR3nt: TGTGCCAGCAGTGATAAGACAGACAATCAGCCCCAGCATTTT
j_gene: TRBJ1-2; d_gene: TRBD1; abundance: .; v_gene: TRBV5-6; CDR3aa: CASETAGTAFF; CDR3nt: TGTGCCAGCGAAACAGCCGGGACAGCCTTCTTC